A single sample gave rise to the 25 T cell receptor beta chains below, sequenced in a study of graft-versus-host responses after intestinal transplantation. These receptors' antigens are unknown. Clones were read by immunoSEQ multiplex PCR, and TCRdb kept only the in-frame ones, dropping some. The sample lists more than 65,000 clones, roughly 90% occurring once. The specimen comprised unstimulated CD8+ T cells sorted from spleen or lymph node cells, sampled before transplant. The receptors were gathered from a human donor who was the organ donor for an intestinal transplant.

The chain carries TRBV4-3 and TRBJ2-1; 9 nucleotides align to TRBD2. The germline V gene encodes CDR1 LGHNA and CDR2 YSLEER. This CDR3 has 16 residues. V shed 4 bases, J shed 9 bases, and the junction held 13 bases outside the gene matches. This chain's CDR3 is CASSPRGSGGNGEQFF. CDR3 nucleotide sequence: TGCGCCAGCAGCCCGCGGGGTAGCGGGGGTAATGGTGAGCAGTTCTTC.

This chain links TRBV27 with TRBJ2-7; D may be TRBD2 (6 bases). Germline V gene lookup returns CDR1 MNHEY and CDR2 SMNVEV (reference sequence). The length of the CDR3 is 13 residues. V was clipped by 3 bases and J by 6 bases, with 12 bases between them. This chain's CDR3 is CASSFSQGGEQYF. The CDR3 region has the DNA TGTGCCAGCAGTTTCAGTCAGGGAGGCGAGCAGTACTTC.

CDR3 DNA sequence: TGTGCCAGCAGCCCCCGGACAGGGGAGGTCGCTGAAGCTTTCTTT. Amino acid sequence: CASSPRTGEVAEAFF. This chain connects TRBV7-8 to TRBJ1-1; 9 bases are shared with TRBD1. There are 15 residues in the CDR3. After removal of 5 bases from V and 6 bases from J, the junction contained 10 bases not matched to a gene. Looked up from germline, CDR1 is SGHVS and CDR2 is FQNEAQ.

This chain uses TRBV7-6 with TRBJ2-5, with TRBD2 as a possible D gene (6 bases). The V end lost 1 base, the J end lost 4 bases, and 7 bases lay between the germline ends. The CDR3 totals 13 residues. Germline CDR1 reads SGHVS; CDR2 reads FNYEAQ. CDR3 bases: TGTGCCAGCAGCTTAGTGGGGGGAGAGACCCAGTACTTC. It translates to CASSLVGGETQYF.

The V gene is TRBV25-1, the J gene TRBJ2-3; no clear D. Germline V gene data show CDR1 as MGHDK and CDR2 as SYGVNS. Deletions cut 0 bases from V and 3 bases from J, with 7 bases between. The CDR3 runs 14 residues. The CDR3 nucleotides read TGTGCCAGCAGTGAATACCGTATTACAGATACGCAGTATTTT. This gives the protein CASSEYRITDTQYF.

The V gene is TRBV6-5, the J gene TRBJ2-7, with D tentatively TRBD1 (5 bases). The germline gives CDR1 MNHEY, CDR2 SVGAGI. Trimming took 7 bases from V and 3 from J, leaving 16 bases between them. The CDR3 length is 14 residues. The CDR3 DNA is TGTGCCAGCACCGACTCCGCGGACAACTACGAGCAGTACTTC. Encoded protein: CASTDSADNYEQYF.

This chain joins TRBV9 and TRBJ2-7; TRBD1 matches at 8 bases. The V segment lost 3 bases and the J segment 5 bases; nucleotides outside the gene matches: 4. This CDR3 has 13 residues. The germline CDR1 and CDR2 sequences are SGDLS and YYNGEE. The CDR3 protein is CASSAGGQDEQYF. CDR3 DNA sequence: TGTGCCAGCAGCGCCGGGGGACAGGACGAGCAGTACTTC.

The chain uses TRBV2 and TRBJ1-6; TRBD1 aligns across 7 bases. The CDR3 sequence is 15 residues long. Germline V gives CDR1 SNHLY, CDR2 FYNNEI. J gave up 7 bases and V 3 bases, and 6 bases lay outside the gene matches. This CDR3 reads CASSEVTGINSPLHF. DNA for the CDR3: TGTGCCAGCAGTGAGGTGACAGGGATAAATTCACCCCTCCACTTT. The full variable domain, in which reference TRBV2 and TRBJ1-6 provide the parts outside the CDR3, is EPEVTQTPSHQVTQMGQEVILRCVPISNHLYFYWYRQILGQKVEFLVSFYNNEISEKSEIFDDQFSVERPDGSNFTLKIRSTKLEDSAMYFCASSEVTGINSPLHFGNGTRLTVT.

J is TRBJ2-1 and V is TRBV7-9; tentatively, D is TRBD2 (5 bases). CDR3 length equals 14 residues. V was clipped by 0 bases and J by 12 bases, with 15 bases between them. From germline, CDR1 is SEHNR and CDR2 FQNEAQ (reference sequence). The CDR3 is CASSLAYRRAGQFF. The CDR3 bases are TGTGCCAGCAGCTTAGCGTACAGACGTGCGGGGCAGTTCTTC.

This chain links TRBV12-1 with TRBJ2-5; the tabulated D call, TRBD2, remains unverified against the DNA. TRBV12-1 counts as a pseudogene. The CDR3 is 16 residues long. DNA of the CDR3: TGTGCCAGCAGCCCCTTTCTAGCGGGGGCTCAAGAGACCCAGTACTTC. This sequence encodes CASSPFLAGAQETQYF.

The CDR3 DNA sequence: TGTGCCAGCAGCTTAGTCCGGCAAGAGACCCAGTACTTC. Encoded protein: CASSLVRQETQYF. The chain employs TRBV7-9 and TRBJ2-5, with no clear D. V lost 1 base, J lost 2 bases, and 5 bases lay in between. The CDR3 totals 13 residues. Per germline, CDR1 SEHNR and CDR2 FQNEAQ (reference sequence). Based on the CDR3 plus reference TRBV7-9 and TRBJ2-5, the full variable domain is DTGVSQNPRHKITKRGQNVTFRCDPISEHNRLYWYRQTLGQGPEFLTYFQNEAQLEKSRLLSDRFSAERPKGSFSTLEIQRTEQGDSAMYLCASSLVRQETQYFGPGTRLLVL.

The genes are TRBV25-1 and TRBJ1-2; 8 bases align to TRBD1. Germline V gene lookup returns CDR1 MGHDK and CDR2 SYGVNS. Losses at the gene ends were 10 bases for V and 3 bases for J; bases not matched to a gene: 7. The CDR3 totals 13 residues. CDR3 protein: CATGQEADYGYTF. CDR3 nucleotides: TGTGCCACGGGACAGGAGGCGGACTATGGCTACACCTTC.

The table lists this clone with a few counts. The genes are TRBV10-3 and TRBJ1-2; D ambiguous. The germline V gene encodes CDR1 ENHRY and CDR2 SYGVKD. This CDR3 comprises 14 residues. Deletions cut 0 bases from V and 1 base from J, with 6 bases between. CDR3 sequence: CAISESPGNYGYTF. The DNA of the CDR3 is TGTGCCATCAGTGAGTCGCCCGGTAACTATGGCTACACCTTC.

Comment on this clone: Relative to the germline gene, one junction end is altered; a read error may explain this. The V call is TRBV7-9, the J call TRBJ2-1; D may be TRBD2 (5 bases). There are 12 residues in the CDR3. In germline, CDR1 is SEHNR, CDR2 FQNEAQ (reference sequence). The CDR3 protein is CASSLSGGLGVF. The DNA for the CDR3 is TGTGCCAGCAGCTTAAGCGGTGGCCTTGGTGTCTTC. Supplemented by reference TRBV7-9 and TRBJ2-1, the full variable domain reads DTGVSQNPRHKITKRGQNVTFRCDPISEHNRLYWYRQTLGQGPEFLTYFQNEAQLEKSRLLSDRFSAERPKGSFSTLEIQRTEQGDSAMYLCASSLSGGLGVFGPGTRLTVL.

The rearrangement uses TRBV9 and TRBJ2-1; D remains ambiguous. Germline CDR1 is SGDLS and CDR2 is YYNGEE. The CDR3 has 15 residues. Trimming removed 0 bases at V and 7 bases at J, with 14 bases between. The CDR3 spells CASSVAGGPRNEQFF. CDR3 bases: TGTGCCAGCAGCGTAGCTGGCGGTCCACGGAATGAGCAGTTCTTC.

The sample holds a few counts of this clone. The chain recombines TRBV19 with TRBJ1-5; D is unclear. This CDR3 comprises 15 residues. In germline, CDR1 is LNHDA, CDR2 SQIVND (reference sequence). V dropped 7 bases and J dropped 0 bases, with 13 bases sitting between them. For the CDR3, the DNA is TGTGCCAGTATGAGTGCGGGATATAGCAATCAGCCCCAGCATTTT. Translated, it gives CASMSAGYSNQPQHF.

CDR3 nucleotide sequence: TGTGCCAGCAGCTTATCAGGGGACCTTAATCAGCCCCAGCATTTT. It yields the protein CASSLSGDLNQPQHF. This chain joins TRBV7-2 and TRBJ1-5; a possible D gene is TRBD1 (6 bases). Germline loops: CDR1 SGHTA, CDR2 FQGNSA. V dropped 2 bases and J dropped 4 bases, with 12 bases sitting between them. CDR3 length: 15 amino acids.

The CDR3 loop is CASSSEDRNYEQYF. CDR3 sequence (DNA): TGTGCCAGCAGCTCCGAGGACAGAAACTACGAGCAGTACTTC. This chain connects TRBV7-9 to TRBJ2-7; possibly TRBD1 for D (6 bases). The CDR3 extends over 14 amino acids. Trimming took off 4 bases at V and 3 bases at J, with 13 bases between the two ends. Germline CDR1 SEHNR, CDR2 FQNEAQ (reference sequence).

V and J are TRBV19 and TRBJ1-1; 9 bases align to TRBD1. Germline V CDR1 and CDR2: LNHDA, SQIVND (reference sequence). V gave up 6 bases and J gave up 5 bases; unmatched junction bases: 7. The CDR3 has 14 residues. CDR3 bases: TGTGCCAGTAGCAACAGGGGGCGCGAAACTGAAGCTTTCTTT. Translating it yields CASSNRGRETEAFF.

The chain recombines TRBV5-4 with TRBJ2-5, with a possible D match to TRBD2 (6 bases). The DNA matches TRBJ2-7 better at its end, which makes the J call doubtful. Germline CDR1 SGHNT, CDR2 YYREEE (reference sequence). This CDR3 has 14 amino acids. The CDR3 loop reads CASSTGLEGYEQYF. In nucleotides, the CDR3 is TGTGCCAGCAGCACGGGACTTGAAGGATACGAGCAGTACTTC.

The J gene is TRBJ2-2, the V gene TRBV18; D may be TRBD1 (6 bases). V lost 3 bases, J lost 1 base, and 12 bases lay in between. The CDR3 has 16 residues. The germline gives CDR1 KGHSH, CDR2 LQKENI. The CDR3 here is CASSPWTVLNTGELFF. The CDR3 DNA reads TGTGCCAGCTCACCCTGGACAGTCTTGAACACCGGGGAGCTGTTTTTT. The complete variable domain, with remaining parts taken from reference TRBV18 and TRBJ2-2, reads NAGVMQNPRHLVRRRGQEARLRCSPMKGHSHVYWYRQLPEEGLKFMVYLQKENIIDESGMPKERFSAEFPKEGPSILRIQQVVRGDSAAYFCASSPWTVLNTGELFFGEGSRLTVL.

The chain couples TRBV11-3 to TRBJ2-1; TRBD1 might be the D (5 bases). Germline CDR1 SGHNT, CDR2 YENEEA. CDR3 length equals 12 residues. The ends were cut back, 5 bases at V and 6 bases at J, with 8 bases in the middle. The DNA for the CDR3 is TGTGCCAGCAGCCCCACAGGCAATGAGCAGTTCTTC. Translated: CASSPTGNEQFF.

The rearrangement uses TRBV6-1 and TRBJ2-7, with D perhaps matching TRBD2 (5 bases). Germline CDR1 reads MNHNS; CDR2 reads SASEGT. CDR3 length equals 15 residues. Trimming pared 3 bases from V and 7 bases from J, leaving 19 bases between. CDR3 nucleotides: TGTGCCAGCAGTGATGTAGGACTCTCGCCGTGGGAGCAGTACTTC. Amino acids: CASSDVGLSPWEQYF.

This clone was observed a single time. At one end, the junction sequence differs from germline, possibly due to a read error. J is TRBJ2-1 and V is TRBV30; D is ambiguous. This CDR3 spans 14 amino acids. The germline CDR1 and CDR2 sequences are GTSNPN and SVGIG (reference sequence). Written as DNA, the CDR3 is TGTGCGTGGACGTTCCGGAGCTCCTACAATGAGCAGTTCTTC. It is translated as CAWTFRSSYNEQFF.

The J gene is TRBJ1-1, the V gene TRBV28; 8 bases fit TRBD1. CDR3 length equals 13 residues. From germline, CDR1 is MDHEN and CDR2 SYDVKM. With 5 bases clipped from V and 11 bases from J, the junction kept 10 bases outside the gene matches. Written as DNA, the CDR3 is TGTGCCAGCAGTCCCCTGACAGGGGAGGTGGCTTTCTTT. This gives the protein CASSPLTGEVAFF.